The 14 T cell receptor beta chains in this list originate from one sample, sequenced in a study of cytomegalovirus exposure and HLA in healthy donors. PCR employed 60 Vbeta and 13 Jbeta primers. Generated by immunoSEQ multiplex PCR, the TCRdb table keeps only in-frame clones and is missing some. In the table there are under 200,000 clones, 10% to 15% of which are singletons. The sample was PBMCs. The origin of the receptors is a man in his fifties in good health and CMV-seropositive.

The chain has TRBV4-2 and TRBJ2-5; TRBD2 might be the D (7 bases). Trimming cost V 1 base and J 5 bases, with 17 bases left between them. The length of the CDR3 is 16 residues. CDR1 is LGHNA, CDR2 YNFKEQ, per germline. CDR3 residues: CASSQGDEGGLETQYF. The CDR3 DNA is TGTGCCAGCAGCCAAGGGGATGAGGGGGGGCTGGAGACCCAGTACTTC.

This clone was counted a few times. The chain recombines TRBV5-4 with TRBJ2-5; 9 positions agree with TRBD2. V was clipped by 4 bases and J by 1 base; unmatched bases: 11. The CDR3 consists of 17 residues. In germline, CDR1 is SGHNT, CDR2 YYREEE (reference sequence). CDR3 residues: CASSERLAGSSQETQYF. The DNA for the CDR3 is TGTGCCAGCAGCGAGAGGCTAGCGGGGAGCTCCCAAGAGACCCAGTACTTC.

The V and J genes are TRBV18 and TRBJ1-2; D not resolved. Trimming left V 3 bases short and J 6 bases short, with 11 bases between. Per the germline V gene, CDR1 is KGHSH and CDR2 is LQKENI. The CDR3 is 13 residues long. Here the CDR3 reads CASSPTGIHGYTF. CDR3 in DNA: TGTGCCAGCTCACCGACGGGAATACATGGCTACACCTTC.

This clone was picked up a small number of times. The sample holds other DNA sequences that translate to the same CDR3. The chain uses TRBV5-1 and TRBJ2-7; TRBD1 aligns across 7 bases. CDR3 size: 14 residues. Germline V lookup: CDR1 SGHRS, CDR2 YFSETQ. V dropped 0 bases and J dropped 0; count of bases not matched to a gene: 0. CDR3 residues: CASSLAGGSYEQYF. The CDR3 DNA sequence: TGCGCCAGCAGCTTGGCAGGGGGCTCCTACGAGCAGTACTTC. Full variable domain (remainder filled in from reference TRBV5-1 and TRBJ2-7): KAGVTQTPRYLIKTRGQQVTLSCSPISGHRSVSWYQQTPGQGLQFLFEYFSETQRNKGNFPGRFSGRQFSNSRSEMNVSTLELGDSALYLCASSLAGGSYEQYFGPGTRLTVT.

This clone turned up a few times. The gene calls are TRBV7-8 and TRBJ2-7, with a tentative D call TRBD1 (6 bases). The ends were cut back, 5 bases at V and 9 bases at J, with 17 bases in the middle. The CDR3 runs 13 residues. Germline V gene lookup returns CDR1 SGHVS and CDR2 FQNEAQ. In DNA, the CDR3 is TGTGCCAGCAGCCAGGGGCCGCAGGCGGCGCAGTACGTC. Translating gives CASSQGPQAAQYV.

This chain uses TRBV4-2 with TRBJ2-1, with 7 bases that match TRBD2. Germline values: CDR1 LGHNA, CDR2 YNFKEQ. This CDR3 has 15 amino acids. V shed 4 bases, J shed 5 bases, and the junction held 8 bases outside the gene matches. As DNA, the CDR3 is TGTGCCAGCAGCCCTGGAGCGGGGTACCACAATGAGCAGTTCTTC. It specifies CASSPGAGYHNEQFF.

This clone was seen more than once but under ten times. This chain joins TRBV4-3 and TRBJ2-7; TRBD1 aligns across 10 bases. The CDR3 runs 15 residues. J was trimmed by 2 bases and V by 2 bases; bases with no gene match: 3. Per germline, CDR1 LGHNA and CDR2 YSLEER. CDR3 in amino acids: CASSQRTGGTYEQYF. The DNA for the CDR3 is TGCGCCAGCAGCCAACGGACAGGGGGGACCTACGAGCAGTACTTC.

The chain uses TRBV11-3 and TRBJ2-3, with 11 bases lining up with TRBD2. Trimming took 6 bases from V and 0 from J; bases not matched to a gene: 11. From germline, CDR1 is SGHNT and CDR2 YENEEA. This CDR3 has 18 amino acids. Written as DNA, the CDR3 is TGTGCCAGCAGACAACCTAAATTAGCGGGGGGGAGCACAGATACGCAGTATTTT. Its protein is CASRQPKLAGGSTDTQYF.

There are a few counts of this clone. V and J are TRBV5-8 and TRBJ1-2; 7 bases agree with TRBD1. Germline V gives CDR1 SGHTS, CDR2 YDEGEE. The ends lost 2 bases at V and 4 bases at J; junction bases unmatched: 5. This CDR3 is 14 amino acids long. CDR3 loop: CASSLQQGIYGYTF. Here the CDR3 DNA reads TGTGCCAGCAGCTTACAACAGGGGATCTATGGCTACACCTTC.

The CDR3 DNA is TGTGCCAGCAGCTTCTCCCAGGATTCACCCCTCCACTTT. This sequence encodes CASSFSQDSPLHF. The chain uses TRBV7-6 and TRBJ1-6; no definite D call. V was pared by 3 bases and J by 8 bases, with 8 bases between. Germline CDR1 and CDR2: SGHVS and FNYEAQ. This CDR3 is 13 amino acids long.

The CDR3 sequence: CASSLSRYTDTQYF. The CDR3 DNA is TGCGCCAGCAGCTTGTCCAGGTACACAGATACGCAGTATTTT. J is TRBJ2-3 and V is TRBV5-1; D is undetermined. This CDR3 has 14 amino acids. CDR1 and CDR2 from the germline V gene are SGHRS and YFSETQ. V was shortened by 1 base and J by 2 bases, with 8 bases between the two germline ends.

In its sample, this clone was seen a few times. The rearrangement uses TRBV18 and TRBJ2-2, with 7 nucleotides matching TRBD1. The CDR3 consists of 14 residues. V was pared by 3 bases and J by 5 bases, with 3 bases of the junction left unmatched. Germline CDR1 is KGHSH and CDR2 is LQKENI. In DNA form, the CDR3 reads TGTGCCAGCTCACCTATACAGGGGACCGGGGAGCTGTTTTTT. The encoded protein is CASSPIQGTGELFF.

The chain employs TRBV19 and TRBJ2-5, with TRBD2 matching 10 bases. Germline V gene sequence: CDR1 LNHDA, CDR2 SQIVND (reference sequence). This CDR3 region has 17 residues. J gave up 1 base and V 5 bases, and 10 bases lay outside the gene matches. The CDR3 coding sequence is TGTGCCAGTAGTCCCTTTTACAGCGGGGGGGCCCAAGAGACCCAGTACTTC. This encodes CASSPFYSGGAQETQYF.

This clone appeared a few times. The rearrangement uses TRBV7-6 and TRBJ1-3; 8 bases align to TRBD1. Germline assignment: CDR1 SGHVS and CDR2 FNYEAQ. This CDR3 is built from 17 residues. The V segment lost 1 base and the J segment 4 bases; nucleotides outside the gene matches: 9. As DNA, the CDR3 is TGTGCCAGCAGCTTAGGTGCAGGGGGCGCGGAAGGAAACACCATATATTTT. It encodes CASSLGAGGAEGNTIYF.